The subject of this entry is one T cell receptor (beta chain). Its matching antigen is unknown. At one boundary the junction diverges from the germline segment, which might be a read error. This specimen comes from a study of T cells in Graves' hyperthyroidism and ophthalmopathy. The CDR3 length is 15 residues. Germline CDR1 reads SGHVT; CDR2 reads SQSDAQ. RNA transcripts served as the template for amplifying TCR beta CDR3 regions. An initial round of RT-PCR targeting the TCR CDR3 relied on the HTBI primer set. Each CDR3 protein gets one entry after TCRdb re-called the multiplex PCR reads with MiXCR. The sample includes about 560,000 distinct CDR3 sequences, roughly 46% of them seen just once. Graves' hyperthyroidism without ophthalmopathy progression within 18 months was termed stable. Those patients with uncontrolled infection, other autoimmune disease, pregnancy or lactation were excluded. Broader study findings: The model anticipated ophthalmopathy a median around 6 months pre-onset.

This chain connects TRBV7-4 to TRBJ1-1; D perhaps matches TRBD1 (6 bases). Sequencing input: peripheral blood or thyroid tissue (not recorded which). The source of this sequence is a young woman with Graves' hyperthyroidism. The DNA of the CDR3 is TGCGCCAGCAGCCAAGTACTACAGGGTAACCCGAGAGCTTTCTTT. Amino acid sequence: CASSQVLQGNPRAFF.